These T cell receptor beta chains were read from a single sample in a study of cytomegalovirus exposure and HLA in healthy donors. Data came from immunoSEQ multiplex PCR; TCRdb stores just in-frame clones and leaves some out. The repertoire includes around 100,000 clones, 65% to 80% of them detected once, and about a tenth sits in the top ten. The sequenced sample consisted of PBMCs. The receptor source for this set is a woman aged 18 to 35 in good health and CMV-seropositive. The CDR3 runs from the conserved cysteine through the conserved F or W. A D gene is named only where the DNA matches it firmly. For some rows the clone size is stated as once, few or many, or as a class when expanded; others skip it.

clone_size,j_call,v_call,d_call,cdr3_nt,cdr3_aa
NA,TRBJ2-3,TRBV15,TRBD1,TGTGCCACCAGCAGAGATTCAAACATTGTGGGGACAGGGCCGGGCACAGATACGCAGTATTTT,CATSRDSNIVGTGPGTDTQYF
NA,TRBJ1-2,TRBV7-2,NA,TGTGCCAGCAACCTGGACAGAACTAACTATGGCTACACCTTC,CASNLDRTNYGYTF
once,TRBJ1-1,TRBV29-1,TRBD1,TGCAGCGGAAGACAGGGTGAGACTGAAGCTTTCTTT,CSGRQGETEAFF
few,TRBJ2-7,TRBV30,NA,TGTGCCTGGAGCGAGGTTTACGAGCAGTACTTC,CAWSEVYEQYF
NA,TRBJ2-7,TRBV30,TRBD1,TGTGCCTGGACCATGGACAGGACCTACGAGCAGTACTTC,CAWTMDRTYEQYF
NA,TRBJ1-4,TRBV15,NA,TGTGCCACCAGCAGAGGCCAGGGGCTCTCGGCTAATGAAAAACTGTTTTTT,CATSRGQGLSANEKLFF
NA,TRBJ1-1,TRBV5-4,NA,TGTGCCAGCAGCTTGGGGGGAACGGGTGGGGCCCGCACTGAAGCTTTCTTT,CASSLGGTGGARTEAFF
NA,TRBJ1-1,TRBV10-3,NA,TGTGCCATCAGTGAGTCGGGGGGGCCGTACTCTGAAGCTTTCTTT,CAISESGGPYSEAFF
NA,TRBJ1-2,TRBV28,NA,TGTGCCAGCAGTTCAAAAAGCGGCTACACCTTC,CASSSKSGYTF
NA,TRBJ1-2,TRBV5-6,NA,TGTGCCAGCAGCTTGAGAGCAGGGGCGAACTATGGCTACACCTTC,CASSLRAGANYGYTF
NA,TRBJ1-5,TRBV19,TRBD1,TGTGCCAGTAGTATTGGGACAGGTAATCAGCCCCAGCATTTT,CASSIGTGNQPQHF
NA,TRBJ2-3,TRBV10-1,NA,TGCGCCAGCAGTGACCGGACTAAAGACTCCACAGATACGCAGTATTTT,CASSDRTKDSTDTQYF
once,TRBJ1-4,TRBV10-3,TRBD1,TGTGCCATCAGTGAGTTTGGGACAGGAGGTGGTGGTGGTGAAAAACTGTTTTTT,CAISEFGTGGGGGEKLFF
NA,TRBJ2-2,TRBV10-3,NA,TGTGCCATCCCCTATAGCGACCCGAACACCGGGGAGCTGTTTTTT,CAIPYSDPNTGELFF
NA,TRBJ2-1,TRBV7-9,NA,TGTGCCAGCAGCTTAGCGACGGGAGTGTCTTACAATGAGCAGTTCTTC,CASSLATGVSYNEQFF
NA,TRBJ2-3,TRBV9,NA,TGTGCCAGCAGCGTAGTGAGTGATACGCAGTATTTT,CASSVVSDTQYF
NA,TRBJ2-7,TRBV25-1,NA,TGTGCCAGCATGGGGGGATCTTACGAGCAGTACTTC,CASMGGSYEQYF
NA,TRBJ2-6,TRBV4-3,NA,TGCGCCAGCAGCCAAGAGGAGGGCTCTGGGGCCAACGTCCTGACTTTC,CASSQEEGSGANVLTF
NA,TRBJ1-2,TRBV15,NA,TGTGCCACCAGCAGAGATCAGGATGGCTATGGCTACACCTTC,CATSRDQDGYGYTF
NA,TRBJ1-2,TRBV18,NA,TGTGCCAGCTCACCCATCGCCCAGGACTATGGCTACACCTTC,CASSPIAQDYGYTF
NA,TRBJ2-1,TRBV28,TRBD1,TGTGCCAGCAGCTGGACAGGGGGCTCCTACAATGAGCAGTTCTTC,CASSWTGGSYNEQFF
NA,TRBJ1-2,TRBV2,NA,TGTGCCAGCAGAACCGGACAGTTATATGGCTACACCTTC,CASRTGQLYGYTF
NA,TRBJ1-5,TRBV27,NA,TGTGCCAGCAAGAAGCAGGGCCACAATCAGCCCCAGCATTTT,CASKKQGHNQPQHF
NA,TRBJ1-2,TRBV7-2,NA,TGTGCCAGCGTGGGCGATTCAGGGGCTAACTATGGCTACACCTTC,CASVGDSGANYGYTF
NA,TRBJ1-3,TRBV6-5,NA,TGTGCCAGCAGTTCCAGGGTGCAACCCTCTGGAAACACCATATATTTT,CASSSRVQPSGNTIYF
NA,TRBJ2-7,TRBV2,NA,TGTGCCAGCAGTGACCGGAACAGGAACGAGCAGTACTTC,CASSDRNRNEQYF
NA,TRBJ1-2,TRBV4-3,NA,TGCGCCAGCAGCCAAGCAGACAGTTGGTGGAACTATGGCTACACCTTC,CASSQADSWWNYGYTF
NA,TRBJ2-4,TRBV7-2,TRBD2,TGTGCCAGCGCGGCGGGAGGGCCAGGGGACATTCAGTACTTC,CASAAGGPGDIQYF
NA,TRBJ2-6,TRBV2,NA,TGTGCCAGCAGTGACTCCGGCTCTGGGGCCAACGTCCTGACTTTC,CASSDSGSGANVLTF
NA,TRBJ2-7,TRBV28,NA,TGTGCCAGCAGTCCGTCCCCGGAGGGGAAGGTGCAGTACTTC,CASSPSPEGKVQYF
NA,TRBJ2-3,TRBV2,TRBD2,TGTGCCAGCAGTGAAGCGTGGGCGGGGGGAGGGCAGTATTTT,CASSEAWAGGGQYF
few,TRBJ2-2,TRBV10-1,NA,TGCGCCAGCAGTAAGGACTCAAAGGTGACCGGGGAGCTGTTTTTT,CASSKDSKVTGELFF
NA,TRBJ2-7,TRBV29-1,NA,TGCAGCGTCGCCCCCAGTTCCTACGAGCAGTACTTC,CSVAPSSYEQYF
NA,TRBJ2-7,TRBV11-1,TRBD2,TGTGCCAGCAGCTTAGGGGACTACTCCTACGAGCAGTACTTC,CASSLGDYSYEQYF
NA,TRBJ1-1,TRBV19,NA,TGTGCCAGTAGTGCGGGGGCGGGGAACACTGAAGCTTTCTTT,CASSAGAGNTEAFF
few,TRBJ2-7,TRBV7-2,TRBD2,TGTGCCAGCAGCTTTCTCCGGAGCGGGGGCGCCTACGAGCAGTACTTC,CASSFLRSGGAYEQYF
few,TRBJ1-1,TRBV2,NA,TGTGCCAGCAGTAGAGTTACCATGAACACTGAAGCTTTCTTT,CASSRVTMNTEAFF
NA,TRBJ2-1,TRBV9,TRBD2,TGTGCCAGCAGCGTAGGGACTAGCGGCTCCTACAATGAGCAGTTCTTC,CASSVGTSGSYNEQFF
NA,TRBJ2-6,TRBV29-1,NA,TGCAGCGTGGCCCAATCTGGTGGGGCCAACGTCCTGACTTTC,CSVAQSGGANVLTF
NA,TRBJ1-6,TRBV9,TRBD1,TGTGCCAGCAGCGTCTCAGGACAGGGGGGTATCCCCCTCCACTTT,CASSVSGQGGIPLHF
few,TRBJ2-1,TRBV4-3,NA,TGCGCCAGCAGCCAAGATTTCGGGATTGGGCAGTTCTTC,CASSQDFGIGQFF
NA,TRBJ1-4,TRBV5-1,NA,TGCGCCAGCAGCTTGGGTCGTGTCGAGGGCATCGGGACTAATGAAAAACTGTTTTTT,CASSLGRVEGIGTNEKLFF
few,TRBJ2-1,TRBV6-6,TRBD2,TGTGCCAGCAGCCGGGACTCTAGGGACTACTACAATGAGCAGTTCTTC,CASSRDSRDYYNEQFF
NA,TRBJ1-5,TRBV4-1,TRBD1,TGCGCCAGCAGCTGGGACAGTTTCCAGCCCCAGCATTTT,CASSWDSFQPQHF
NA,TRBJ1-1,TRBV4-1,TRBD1,TGCGCCAGCAGCCGTAGGGGACAGGGTGCCACTGAAGCTTTCTTT,CASSRRGQGATEAFF
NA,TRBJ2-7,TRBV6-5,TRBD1,TGTGCCAGCAGTTACTCGAGTGGCAGGGGGCTGCACGAGCAGTACTTC,CASSYSSGRGLHEQYF
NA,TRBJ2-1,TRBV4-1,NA,TGCGCCAGCAGCCAAGACAGGGCTAGCTCCTACAATGAGCAGTTCTTC,CASSQDRASSYNEQFF
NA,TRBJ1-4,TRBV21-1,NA,TGTGCCAGCAGCGCACGACAGGGATTAGATGAAAAACTGTTTTTT,CASSARQGLDEKLFF
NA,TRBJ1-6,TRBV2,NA,TGTGCCAGCAGAGCAGGGTGGATCCACTTT,CASRAGWIHF
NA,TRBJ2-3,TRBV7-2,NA,TGTGCCAGCAGCCCACGGTCTAGCACAGATACGCAGTATTTT,CASSPRSSTDTQYF
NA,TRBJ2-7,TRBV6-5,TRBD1,TGTGCCAGCACTTTACAGGGGGGTTCCTACGAGCAGTACTTC,CASTLQGGSYEQYF
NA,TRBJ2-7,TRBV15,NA,TGTGCCACCAGCAGAGAAGACAGCTTTTTCTCCTACGAGCAGTACTTC,CATSREDSFFSYEQYF
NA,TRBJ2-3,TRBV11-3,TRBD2,TGTGCCAGCAGCCCTAGCGGGAGATCCAATACGCAGTATTTT,CASSPSGRSNTQYF
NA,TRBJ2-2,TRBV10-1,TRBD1,TGCGCCAATGGGACAGACAATACCGGGGAGCTGTTTTTT,CANGTDNTGELFF
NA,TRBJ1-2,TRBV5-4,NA,TGTGCCAGCAGCTCCGGGAATTACTATGGCTACACCTTC,CASSSGNYYGYTF
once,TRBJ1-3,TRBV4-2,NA,TGTGCCAGCAGCCAAGATACGGGGAGGACTGGAAACACCATATATTTT,CASSQDTGRTGNTIYF
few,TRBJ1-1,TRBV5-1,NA,TGCGCCAGCAGCTCATCGACGGGGGGCTGGGCTTTCTTT,CASSSSTGGWAFF